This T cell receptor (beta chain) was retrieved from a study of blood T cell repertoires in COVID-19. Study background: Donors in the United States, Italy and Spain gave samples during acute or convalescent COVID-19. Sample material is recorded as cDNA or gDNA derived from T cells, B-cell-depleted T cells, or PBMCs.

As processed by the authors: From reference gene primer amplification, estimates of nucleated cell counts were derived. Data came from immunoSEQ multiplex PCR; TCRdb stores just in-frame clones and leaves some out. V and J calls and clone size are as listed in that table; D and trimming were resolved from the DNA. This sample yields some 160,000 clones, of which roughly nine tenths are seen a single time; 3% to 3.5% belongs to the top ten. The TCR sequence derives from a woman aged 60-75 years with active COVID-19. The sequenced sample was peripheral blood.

As DNA, the CDR3 is TGCGCCAGCAGCCAAGATCCAGCAGGGTTAATGAACACTGAAGCTTTCTTT. Amino acid sequence: CASSQDPAGLMNTEAFF. V is TRBV4-3 and J is TRBJ1-1; D may be TRBD1 (5 bases). Trimming cost V 0 bases and J 0 bases, with 14 bases left between them. The CDR3 has 17 amino acids. The germline CDR1 and CDR2 sequences are LGHNA and YSLEER.